These 31 T cell receptor beta chains were all obtained from the same sample, sequenced in a study of technical replicates of blood from a handful of donors. The protocol was immunoSEQ multiplex PCR, while the TCRdb copy is restricted to in-frame clones and leaves out a portion. The table shows approximately 85,000 clones, with 90% to 95% occurring only once. Sample: T cells isolated from PBMCs. The source of these receptors is a human donor in good health.

The V gene is TRBV9, the J gene TRBJ2-1; 7 bases are shared with TRBD1. The CDR3 consists of 15 residues. CDR1 and CDR2 (germline): SGDLS, YYNGEE. J lost 5 bases, V lost 7 bases, and 12 bases had no gene match. CDR3 region: CASAKTGQGDNEQFF. Here the CDR3 DNA reads TGTGCCAGCGCCAAAACGGGGCAGGGGGACAATGAGCAGTTCTTC.

The chain uses TRBV5-6 and TRBJ2-5; D possibly corresponds to TRBD2 (6 bases). V lost 4 bases and J 4 bases, leaving 20 bases between the germline ends. The CDR3 spans 16 residues. Germline V gives CDR1 SGHDT, CDR2 YYEEEE. This CDR3 reads CASSTGWRVEGETQYF. The DNA of the CDR3 is TGTGCCAGCAGCACCGGTTGGAGGGTGGAGGGAGAGACCCAGTACTTC.

The rearrangement joins TRBV12-5 to TRBJ1-1; D may be TRBD1 (6 bases). V was shortened by 7 bases and J by 1 base, with 10 bases between the two germline ends. Germline V CDR1 and CDR2: LGHNT, FRNRAP. This CDR3 spans 13 amino acids. CDR3 protein: CASAVQGNTEAFF. The CDR3, as DNA: TGTGCTAGTGCCGTACAGGGGAACACTGAAGCTTTCTTT.

The rearrangement uses TRBV19 and TRBJ2-1, with 12 positions matching TRBD2. The CDR3 runs 20 residues. With V trimmed by 4 bases and J by 9 bases, 22 bases remained unmatched. Germline lookup yields CDR1 LNHDA and CDR2 SQIVND (reference sequence). The DNA of the CDR3 is TGTGCCAGTAGTAGCGGGTCTGGCGTTGACTTGCTAGCGGGGGGGGCTGAGCAGTTCTTC. Protein product: CASSSGSGVDLLAGGAEQFF.

The chain carries TRBV11-3 and TRBJ1-6, with a possible D match to TRBD1 (6 bases). This CDR3 contains 14 residues. Trimming shortened V by 8 bases and J by 8 bases, and 16 bases separated the two germline ends. Germline-derived CDR1 and CDR2 are SGHNT and YENEEA. The DNA for the CDR3 is TGTGCCAGCCAAGACCGGGGGGGGCATTCACCCCTCCACTTT. Translating gives CASQDRGGHSPLHF. The whole variable domain, remainder taken from reference TRBV11-3 and TRBJ1-6, is EAGVVQSPRYKIIEKKQPVAFWCNPISGHNTLYWYLQNLGQGPELLIRYENEEAVDDSQLPKDRFSAERLKGVDSTLKIQPAELGDSAVYLCASQDRGGHSPLHFGNGTRLTVT.

The chain combines TRBV25-1 with TRBJ2-1, with D maybe TRBD2 (5 bases). Trimming left V 4 bases short and J 1 base short, with 11 bases between. The CDR3 loop spans 15 amino acids. Germline lookup yields CDR1 MGHDK and CDR2 SYGVNS. The DNA of the CDR3 is TGTGCCAGCAGTGTATCCAGCGGATCCTACAATGAGCAGTTCTTC. This translates into CASSVSSGSYNEQFF.

Turning to this clone: The same CDR3 also results from other DNA sequences found in this sample. The chain combines TRBV10-3 with TRBJ1-5; TRBD1 matches at 9 bases. The CDR3 is made up of 15 amino acids. The V gene's germline CDR1 is ENHRY and CDR2 SYGVKD. After removal of 2 bases from V and 4 bases from J, the junction contained 3 bases not matched to a gene. The chain's CDR3 is CAISERTGDNQPQHF. DNA of the CDR3: TGTGCCATCAGTGAGAGGACAGGGGATAATCAGCCCCAGCATTTT.

The CDR3 DNA reads TGCGCCAGCAGCTTGACGAGGGGGATGAACACTGAAGCTTTCTTT. The encoded protein is CASSLTRGMNTEAFF. This chain joins TRBV5-1 and TRBJ1-1, with D possibly TRBD1 on 6 matching bases. Trimming removed 1 base from V and 0 bases from J, with 10 bases in between. Germline V gene data show CDR1 as SGHRS and CDR2 as YFSETQ. CDR3 length equals 15 residues.

This clone appeared once. The chain has TRBV5-1 and TRBJ1-3, with 8 bases matching TRBD1. Trimming removed 3 bases from V and 0 bases from J; junction bases left unmatched: 8. The CDR3 is 17 residues long. Germline V gene data show CDR1 as SGHRS and CDR2 as YFSETQ. The CDR3 loop is CASSYNTGGSSGNTIYF. The CDR3 DNA follows: TGCGCCAGCAGCTACAATACAGGGGGAAGCTCTGGAAACACCATATATTTT.

V and J are TRBV6-5 and TRBJ2-1; D is possibly TRBD1 (5 bases). The CDR3 is 15 amino acids. Germline values: CDR1 MNHEY, CDR2 SVGAGI. V gave up 7 bases and J gave up 0 bases, with 13 bases separating them. The CDR3 protein is CASNSGLPSYNEQFF. CDR3 bases: TGTGCCAGCAATTCAGGGCTACCCTCCTACAATGAGCAGTTCTTC.

J is TRBJ2-7 and V is TRBV9; 9 bases are a match to TRBD1. This CDR3 region has 14 residues. Germline loops: CDR1 SGDLS, CDR2 YYNGEE. V was clipped by 0 bases and J by 6 bases; unmatched bases: 4. The DNA for the CDR3 is TGTGCCAGCAGCGTAGGGACAGGGGCGGTCGAGCAGTACTTC. Its protein product is CASSVGTGAVEQYF.

The chain is built from TRBV29-1 and TRBJ2-7, with 9 positions matching TRBD1. Trimming took 6 bases from V and 1 from J; bases not matched to a gene: 7. The V gene's germline CDR1 is SQVTM and CDR2 ANQGSEA. CDR3 length: 14 residues. Written as DNA, the CDR3 is TGCAGCGTAGACCCGACAGGGGGGTCCTACGAGCAGTACTTC. This codes for CSVDPTGGSYEQYF.

The V and J genes are TRBV7-2 and TRBJ1-1; 10 bases are a match to TRBD1. Trimming removed 5 bases from V and 1 base from J; junction bases left unmatched: 1. Germline CDR1 and CDR2: SGHTA and FQGNSA. The CDR3 is made up of 14 amino acids. CDR3 sequence reads: CASSRDRGNTEAFF. CDR3 sequence (DNA): TGTGCCAGCAGCCGGGACAGGGGGAACACTGAAGCTTTCTTT. Drawing the rest from reference TRBV7-2 and TRBJ1-1, the complete variable domain is GAGVSQSPSNKVTEKGKDVELRCDPISGHTALYWYRQSLGQGLEFLIYFQGNSAPDKSGLPSDRFSAERTGGSVSTLTIQRTQQEDSAVYLCASSRDRGNTEAFFGQGTRLTVV.

This CDR3 reads CSARRETQYF. For the CDR3, the DNA is TGCAGTGCTCGTCGGGAGACCCAGTACTTC. The chain links TRBV20-1 to TRBJ2-5; D gene uncertain. Trimming shortened V by 5 bases and J by 5 bases, and 6 bases separated the two germline ends. This CDR3 region has 10 residues. Germline V lookup: CDR1 DFQATT, CDR2 SNEGSKA (reference sequence).

The chain joins TRBV19 to TRBJ1-2; D unresolved. The CDR3 is 12 amino acids. V was shortened by 3 bases and J by 8 bases, with 10 bases between the two germline ends. Germline lookup yields CDR1 LNHDA and CDR2 SQIVND (reference sequence). The CDR3 sequence is CASSITVGGYTF. CDR3 DNA sequence: TGTGCCAGTAGTATTACGGTCGGGGGCTACACCTTC.

The chain combines TRBV13 with TRBJ1-1, with D uncertain. This CDR3 contains 13 residues. The germline V gene encodes CDR1 PRHDT and CDR2 FYEKMQ (reference sequence). The V and J ends lost 1 base and 3 bases respectively, with 6 bases between them. In DNA form, the CDR3 reads TGTGCCAGCAGCTTAGTGGCACACACTGAAGCTTTCTTT. As protein: CASSLVAHTEAFF.

This clone was recorded only once. The chain is built from TRBV5-6 and TRBJ2-5; 12 positions match TRBD2. J was trimmed by 4 bases and V by 0 bases; bases with no gene match: 1. The CDR3 spans 15 residues. The germline V gene has CDR1 SGHDT and CDR2 YYEEEE. CDR3 DNA sequence: TGTGCCAGCAGCTTGGAACTAGCGGGGGGAGAGACCCAGTACTTC. Protein product: CASSLELAGGETQYF.

The rearrangement uses TRBV4-1 and TRBJ1-4; TRBD1 aligns across 8 bases. Trimming took 0 bases from V and 7 from J; bases not matched to a gene: 4. The CDR3 loop spans 15 amino acids. Germline lookup yields CDR1 MGHRA and CDR2 YSYEKL. Here the CDR3 DNA reads TGCGCCAGCAGCCAAGAGGCGGACAGGGTTGAAAAACTGTTTTTT. Translating gives CASSQEADRVEKLFF.

J is TRBJ2-3 and V is TRBV29-1, with 12 nucleotides matching TRBD2. Germline V gene lookup returns CDR1 SQVTM and CDR2 ANQGSEA. The CDR3 spans 16 residues. The junction had 4 bases not matched to a gene; V was cut back by 3 bases and J by 0 bases. CDR3 protein: CSVDGTSGRSTDTQYF. CDR3 nucleotide sequence: TGCAGCGTTGACGGCACTAGCGGGAGGAGCACAGATACGCAGTATTTT.

The V and J genes are TRBV19 and TRBJ2-3; D remains ambiguous. Germline V gene data show CDR1 as LNHDA and CDR2 as SQIVND (reference sequence). This CDR3 comprises 14 residues. V lost 7 bases and J 0 bases, leaving 11 bases between the germline ends. The CDR3 DNA is TGTGCCAGTAAAGCGCTTCTTAGCACAGATACGCAGTATTTT. Translating gives CASKALLSTDTQYF.

The chain has TRBV27 and TRBJ2-1; weak D call: TRBD2 (7 bases). V lost 6 bases to trimming and J lost 0 bases, with 18 bases between them. Per germline, CDR1 MNHEY and CDR2 SMNVEV (reference sequence). The CDR3 has 17 amino acids. The CDR3, as DNA: TGTGCCAGCAGAATTCCTAGGGGGGGGCTCTCCTACAATGAGCAGTTCTTC. As protein: CASRIPRGGLSYNEQFF.

The chain employs TRBV6-5 and TRBJ2-5; 7 bases match TRBD1. With 6 bases clipped from V and 4 bases from J, the junction kept 5 bases outside the gene matches. CDR1 and CDR2 from the germline V gene are MNHEY and SVGAGI. This CDR3 spans 13 amino acids. In DNA form, the CDR3 reads TGTGCCAGCAGCATACAGGGGTTAGAGACCCAGTACTTC. Its protein product is CASSIQGLETQYF.

The CDR3, as DNA: TGTGCCAGCAGGGGACAGGGGGCCACTGAAGCTTTCTTT. Protein product: CASRGQGATEAFF. The chain is built from TRBV2 and TRBJ1-1; TRBD1 matches at 12 bases. The V segment lost 6 bases and the J segment 4 bases; nucleotides outside the gene matches: 0. The germline gives CDR1 SNHLY, CDR2 FYNNEI. The CDR3 is 13 amino acids.

This chain connects TRBV18 to TRBJ1-1, with D possibly TRBD1 on 6 matching bases. CDR1 KGHSH and CDR2 LQKENI come from the germline V gene. There are 12 residues in the CDR3. V lost 2 bases and J lost 9, with 10 bases in between. The CDR3 nucleotides read TGTGCCAGCTCACCAGGACAGCCTCAAGCTTTCTTT. As protein: CASSPGQPQAFF.

The DNA for the CDR3 is TGTGCCAGCACAGGGGGGAACACCGGGGAGCTGTTTTTT. It specifies CASTGGNTGELFF. The chain carries TRBV7-9 and TRBJ2-2; 7 bases agree with TRBD1. This CDR3 has 13 residues. V was clipped by 7 bases and J by 1 base; unmatched bases: 0. Germline assignment: CDR1 SEHNR and CDR2 FQNEAQ (reference sequence). Drawing the rest from reference TRBV7-9 and TRBJ2-2, the complete variable domain is DTGVSQNPRHKITKRGQNVTFRCDPISEHNRLYWYRQTLGQGPEFLTYFQNEAQLEKSRLLSDRFSAERPKGSFSTLEIQRTEQGDSAMYLCASTGGNTGELFFGEGSRLTVL.

CDR3 bases: TGTGCCTGGAGTGGAGCCTCCTACGAGCAGTACTTC. Protein: CAWSGASYEQYF. V and J are TRBV30 and TRBJ2-7, with D uncertain. This CDR3 region has 12 residues. Per germline, CDR1 GTSNPN and CDR2 SVGIG (reference sequence). V was clipped by 1 base and J by 0 bases, with 4 bases between them.

V is TRBV4-1 and J is TRBJ1-1; maybe TRBD1 (6 bases). The CDR3 is 13 amino acids. CDR1 MGHRA and CDR2 YSYEKL come from the germline V gene. V shed 4 bases and J shed 4 bases, with 10 bases lying between them. CDR3 nucleotides: TGCGCCAGCAGCCCATTGGGGGCCACTGAAGCTTTCTTT. This codes for CASSPLGATEAFF.

This sequence joins TRBV6-5 and TRBJ1-4; tentatively, D is TRBD1 (5 bases). Germline V gene data show CDR1 as MNHEY and CDR2 as SVGAGI. CDR3 length equals 16 residues. The ends were cut back, 1 base at V and 8 bases at J, with 17 bases in the middle. The CDR3 sequence: CASSYLSGPRGEKLFF. The CDR3 nucleotides read TGTGCCAGCAGTTACTTATCCGGACCACGGGGGGAAAAACTGTTTTTT.

This chain links TRBV19 with TRBJ1-1; tentatively, D is TRBD1 (5 bases). V dropped 8 bases and J dropped 0 bases, with 13 bases sitting between them. Germline CDR1 LNHDA, CDR2 SQIVND (reference sequence). CDR3 length equals 14 residues. CDR3 coding DNA: TGTGCCAGTCGGGCGCAGGGTTTGAACACTGAAGCTTTCTTT. Protein sequence: CASRAQGLNTEAFF.

This clone was seen once. The gene calls are TRBV9 and TRBJ1-1, with TRBD1 matching 7 bases. The CDR3 spans 20 residues. CDR1 and CDR2 from the germline V gene are SGDLS and YYNGEE. Trimming removed 1 base from V and 1 base from J; junction bases left unmatched: 19. CDR3 in amino acids: CASSVNRDSDSSKKNTEAFF. In nucleotides, the CDR3 is TGTGCCAGCAGCGTAAACCGGGACAGCGACTCCAGTAAAAAGAACACTGAAGCTTTCTTT.

The rearrangement links TRBV6-5 to TRBJ1-1, with a weak D call TRBD1 (5 bases). Trimming removed 4 bases at V and 4 bases at J, with 19 bases between. Germline assignment: CDR1 MNHEY and CDR2 SVGAGI. CDR3 size: 16 residues. DNA of the CDR3: TGTGCCAGCAGTTGGGGATGGGGCCTAGAGATCACTGAAGCTTTCTTT. It is translated as CASSWGWGLEITEAFF.